This T cell receptor (beta chain) was identified in a study of blood T cell repertoires in COVID-19. The overall study: PBMCs, B-cell-depleted T cells, or T cells provided the cDNA or gDNA that made up the material.

Enrolled during active infection, Seattle patients were then followed longitudinally. In the study's own analysis: Estimates of nucleated cell counts were drawn from the amplification of reference gene primers. The repertoire was sequenced with immunoSEQ multiplex PCR; TCRdb's copy has only in-frame clones and lacks some. V and J calls and clone size are those listed in that table; D and trimming were worked out from the DNA. The sample lists 150,000 to 200,000 clones, 75% to 85% occurring once. This CDR3 has 13 residues. V shed 6 bases, J shed 14 bases, and the junction held 8 bases outside the gene matches. CDR1 and CDR2 (germline): MNHEY, SVGAGI.

The clonotype originates from a woman in her 40s with COVID-19, enrolled during active disease. The sequenced sample was peripheral blood. The chain joins TRBV6-5 to TRBJ1-6; 9 bases align to TRBD1. CDR3 DNA sequence: TGTGCCAGCAGCAGGACAGGGGTTGGAACCCTCCACTTT. This sequence encodes CASSRTGVGTLHF.